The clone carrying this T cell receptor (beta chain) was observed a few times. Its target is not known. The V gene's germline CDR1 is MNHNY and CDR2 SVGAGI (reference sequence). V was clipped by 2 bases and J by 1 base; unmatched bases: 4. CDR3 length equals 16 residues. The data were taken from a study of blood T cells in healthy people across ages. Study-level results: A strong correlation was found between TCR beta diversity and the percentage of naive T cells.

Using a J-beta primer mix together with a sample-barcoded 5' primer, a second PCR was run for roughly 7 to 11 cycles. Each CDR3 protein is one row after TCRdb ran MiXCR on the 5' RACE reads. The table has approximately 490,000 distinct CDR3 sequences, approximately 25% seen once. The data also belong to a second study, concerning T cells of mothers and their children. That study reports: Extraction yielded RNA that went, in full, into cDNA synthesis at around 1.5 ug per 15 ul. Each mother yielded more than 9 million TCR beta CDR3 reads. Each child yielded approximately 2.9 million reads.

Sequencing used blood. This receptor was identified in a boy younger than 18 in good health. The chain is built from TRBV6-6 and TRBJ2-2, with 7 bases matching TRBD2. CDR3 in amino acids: CASSYGGGGNTGELFF. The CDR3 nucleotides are TGTGCCAGCAGTTACGGTGGGGGGGGGAACACCGGGGAGCTGTTTTTT.